This T cell receptor (beta chain) was profiled in a study of blood T cell repertoires in COVID-19. Study details: Some COVID-19 samples were acute and others convalescent; all came from the United States, Italy and Spain.

The method was immunoSEQ multiplex PCR; TCRdb's version includes in-frame clones alone and lacks a portion of them. The profile covers approximately 72,000 clones, with more than 75% appearing a single time and about 12% taken by the ten largest. Per the germline V gene, CDR1 is SEHNR and CDR2 is FQNEAQ (reference sequence). The V gene end was trimmed by 5 bases and the J gene end by 7 bases; junction bases not matched to a gene: 11. This CDR3 has 15 amino acids. The chain is built from TRBV7-9 and TRBJ1-1; 9 positions agree with TRBD1. This receptor was obtained from an older woman with acute or convalescent COVID-19. The sample comprised peripheral blood. CDR3: CASSPRPRTGDEAFF. CDR3 nucleotide sequence: TGTGCCAGCAGCCCGCGACCCCGGACAGGGGATGAAGCTTTCTTT.